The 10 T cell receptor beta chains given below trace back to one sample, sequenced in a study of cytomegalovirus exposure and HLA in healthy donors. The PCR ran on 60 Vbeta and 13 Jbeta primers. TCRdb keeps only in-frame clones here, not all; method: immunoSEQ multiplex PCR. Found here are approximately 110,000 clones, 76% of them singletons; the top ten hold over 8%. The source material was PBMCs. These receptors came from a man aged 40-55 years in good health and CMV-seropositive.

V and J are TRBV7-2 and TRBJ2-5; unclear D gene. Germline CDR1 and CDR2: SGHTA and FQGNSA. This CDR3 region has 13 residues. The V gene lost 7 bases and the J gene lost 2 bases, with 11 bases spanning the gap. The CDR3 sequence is CASKRARQETQYF. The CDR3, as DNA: TGTGCCAGCAAACGAGCGAGACAAGAGACCCAGTACTTC.

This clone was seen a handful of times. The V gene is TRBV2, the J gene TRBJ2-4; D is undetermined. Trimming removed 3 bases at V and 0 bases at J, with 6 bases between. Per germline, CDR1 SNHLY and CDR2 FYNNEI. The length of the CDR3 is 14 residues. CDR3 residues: CASSDQVAKNIQYF. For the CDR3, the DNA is TGTGCCAGCAGTGACCAGGTAGCCAAAAACATTCAGTACTTC.

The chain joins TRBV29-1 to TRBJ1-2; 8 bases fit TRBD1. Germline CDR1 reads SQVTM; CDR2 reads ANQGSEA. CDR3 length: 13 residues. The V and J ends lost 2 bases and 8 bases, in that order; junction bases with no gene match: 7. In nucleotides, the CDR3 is TGCAGCGTTGAATCTTGGACAGGGAACGGCTACACCTTC. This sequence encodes CSVESWTGNGYTF.

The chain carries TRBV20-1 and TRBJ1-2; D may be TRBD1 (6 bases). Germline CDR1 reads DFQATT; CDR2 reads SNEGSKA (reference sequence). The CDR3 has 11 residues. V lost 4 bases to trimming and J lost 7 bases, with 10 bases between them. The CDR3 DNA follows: TGCAGTGCTATCGGGGGGCCTGGCTACACCTTC. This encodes CSAIGGPGYTF.

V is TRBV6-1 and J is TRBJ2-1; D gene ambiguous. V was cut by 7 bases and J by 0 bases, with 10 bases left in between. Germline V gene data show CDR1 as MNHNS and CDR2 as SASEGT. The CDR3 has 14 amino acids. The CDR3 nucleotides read TGTGCCAGCAAGCCGCGAAGCTCCTACAATGAGCAGTTCTTC. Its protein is CASKPRSSYNEQFF.

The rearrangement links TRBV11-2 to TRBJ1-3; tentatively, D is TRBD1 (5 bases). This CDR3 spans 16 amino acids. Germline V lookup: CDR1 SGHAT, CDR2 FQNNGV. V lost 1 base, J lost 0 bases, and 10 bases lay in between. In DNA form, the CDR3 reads TGTGCCAGCAGCTTAGTCCGGGGGTCCTCTGGAAACACCATATATTTT. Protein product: CASSLVRGSSGNTIYF.

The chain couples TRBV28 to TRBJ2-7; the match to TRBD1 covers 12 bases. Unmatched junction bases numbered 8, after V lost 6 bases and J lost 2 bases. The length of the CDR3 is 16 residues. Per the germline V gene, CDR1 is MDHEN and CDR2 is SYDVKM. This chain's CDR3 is CASRPGTGGWTYEQYF. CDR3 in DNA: TGTGCCAGCAGGCCCGGGACAGGGGGCTGGACCTACGAGCAGTACTTC.

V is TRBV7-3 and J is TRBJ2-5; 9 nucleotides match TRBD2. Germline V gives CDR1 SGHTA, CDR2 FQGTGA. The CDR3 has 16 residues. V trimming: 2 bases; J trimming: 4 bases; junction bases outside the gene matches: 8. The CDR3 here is CASSLVAGGPRETQYF. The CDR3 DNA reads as TGTGCCAGCAGCTTAGTTGCGGGGGGGCCGAGAGAGACCCAGTACTTC.

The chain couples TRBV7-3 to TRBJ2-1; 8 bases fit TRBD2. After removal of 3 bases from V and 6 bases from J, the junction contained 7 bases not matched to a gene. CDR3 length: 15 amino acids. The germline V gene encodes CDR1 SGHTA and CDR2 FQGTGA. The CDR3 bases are TGTGCCAGCAGCTTCGGACTAGCCGGGGTCAATGAGCAGTTCTTC. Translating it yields CASSFGLAGVNEQFF.

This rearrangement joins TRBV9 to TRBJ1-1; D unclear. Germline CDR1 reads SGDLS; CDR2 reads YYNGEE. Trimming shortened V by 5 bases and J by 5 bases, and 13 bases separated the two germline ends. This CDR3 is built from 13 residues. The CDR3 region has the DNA TGTGCCAGCAGGGTTATAGAGGGAACTGAAGCTTTCTTT. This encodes CASRVIEGTEAFF.